The rows below give T cell receptor beta chains drawn from one sample of a study of T cell responses to AZD1222 COVID-19 vaccine. Assay used: immunoSEQ multiplex PCR; TCRdb lists only in-frame clones, some missing. The sample lists about 180,000 clones, 90% occurring once. The material sequenced was peripheral blood, taken 28 days after the second dose of the MenACWY control vaccine. The receptors here all came from an adult who received the MenACWY meningococcal vaccine as a control. CDR3s include the opening cysteine and the closing phenylalanine or tryptophan. D genes are given only for firm matches. The size entry is marked missing in some rows and otherwise reads once, few, many or a size class.

.	TRBV5-1	TRBJ2-1	.	CASSLGRENYNEQFF	TGCGCCAGCAGCTTGGGGCGGGAAAACTACAATGAGCAGTTCTTC
.	TRBV10-3	TRBJ1-2	.	CAISLQGSYTF	TGTGCCATCAGTTTACAGGGATCTTACACCTTC
.	TRBV19	TRBJ2-1	.	CASSWVGLSSYNEQFF	TGTGCCAGTAGTTGGGTCGGGTTGAGCTCCTACAATGAGCAGTTCTTC
.	TRBV27	TRBJ1-6	TRBD1	CASSLGDPDRVGSPLHF	TGTGCCAGCAGTTTAGGAGACCCGGACAGGGTTGGTTCACCCCTCCACTTT
.	TRBV5-1	TRBJ2-3	.	CASSLASLADTQYF	TGCGCCAGCAGCTTGGCCTCCCTGGCAGATACGCAGTATTTT
.	TRBV13	TRBJ1-1	.	CASSVRGGAKRYTEAFF	TGTGCCAGCAGCGTCAGGGGAGGGGCGAAACGGTACACTGAAGCTTTCTTT
.	TRBV30	TRBJ2-7	.	CAWSGSEQYF	TGTGCCTGGAGTGGCAGCGAGCAGTACTTC
.	TRBV6-5	TRBJ1-1	.	CASRVSLLMNTEAFF	TGTGCCAGCAGGGTCAGCCTACTCATGAACACTGAAGCTTTCTTT
.	TRBV9	TRBJ2-1	.	CASSVGYSSLSYNEQFF	TGTGCCAGCAGCGTAGGTTACAGCTCACTCTCCTACAATGAGCAGTTCTTC
.	TRBV30	TRBJ2-7	TRBD2	CAWTPAGVSREQYF	TGTGCCTGGACCCCAGCGGGAGTCTCTCGCGAGCAGTACTTC
.	TRBV28	TRBJ2-7	TRBD2	CASRDSGSSYEQYF	TGTGCCAGCAGAGATAGCGGGAGCTCCTACGAGCAGTACTTC
.	TRBV29-1	TRBJ1-1	.	CSVVRGNTEAFF	TGCAGCGTTGTGCGGGGGAACACTGAAGCTTTCTTT
.	TRBV29-1	TRBJ1-4	.	CSVEPGMGEKLFF	TGCAGCGTCGAACCGGGAATGGGGGAAAAACTGTTTTTT
.	TRBV29-1	TRBJ1-5	TRBD1	CSVGGQGIDQPQHF	TGCAGCGTTGGGGGACAGGGAATAGATCAGCCCCAGCATTTT
.	TRBV24-1	TRBJ1-2	.	CATSVQEYGYTF	TGTGCCACCAGTGTACAGGAATATGGCTACACCTTC
.	TRBV19	TRBJ1-3	TRBD1	CASSKTGQGARRGGNTIYF	TGTGCCAGTAGTAAAACAGGACAGGGGGCGAGAAGAGGTGGAAACACCATATATTTT
once	TRBV18	TRBJ1-1	.	CASSQAENTEAFF	TGTGCCAGCTCCCAGGCGGAGAACACTGAAGCTTTCTTT
.	TRBV28	TRBJ1-2	.	CASSEGGVGYGYTF	TGTGCCAGCAGTGAAGGGGGGGTCGGGTATGGCTACACCTTC
.	TRBV30	TRBJ1-6	.	CASTVGITRGLPLHF	TGTGCCTCAACCGTGGGTATCACTCGGGGCCTTCCCCTCCACTTT
.	TRBV2	TRBJ1-1	TRBD1	CASRGQGRVTEAFF	TGTGCCAGCAGAGGACAGGGGAGGGTCACTGAAGCTTTCTTT
.	TRBV6-6	TRBJ1-2	.	CASSYPTAGNGYTF	TGTGCCAGCAGTTACCCGACGGCGGGGAATGGCTACACCTTC
.	TRBV24-1	TRBJ1-2	.	CATSAPAGGQDYGYTF	TGTGCCACCAGTGCCCCCGCGGGGGGGCAGGACTATGGCTACACCTTC
.	TRBV24-1	TRBJ2-2	.	CATSDRINTGELFF	TGTGCCACCAGTGATAGGATAAACACCGGGGAGCTGTTTTTT
.	TRBV4-3	TRBJ2-3	TRBD2	CASSHEASGSPDTQYF	TGCGCCAGCAGCCACGAAGCTAGCGGGAGCCCAGATACGCAGTATTTT
.	TRBV7-2	TRBJ2-6	.	CASSSNFGANVLTF	TGTGCCAGCAGCTCAAACTTCGGGGCCAACGTCCTGACTTTC
.	TRBV14	TRBJ2-1	.	CASSLSGANEQFF	TGTGCCAGCAGCCTAAGTGGGGCCAATGAGCAGTTCTTC
.	TRBV23-1	TRBJ2-2	TRBD2	CASSQSQAGGLGELFF	TGCGCCAGCAGTCAATCGCAAGCGGGAGGTCTCGGGGAGCTGTTTTTT
.	TRBV3-1/TRBV3-2	TRBJ2-2	.	CASSQDASTAGELFF	TGTGCCAGCAGCCAAGATGCGTCGACAGCCGGGGAGCTGTTTTTT
.	TRBV28	TRBJ1-1	TRBD1	CASILGGPNTEAFF	TGTGCCAGCATCTTAGGGGGCCCGAACACTGAAGCTTTCTTT
.	TRBV6-4	TRBJ2-2	TRBD1	CASSADRAGDTGELFF	TGTGCCAGCAGTGCCGACAGGGCCGGGGACACCGGGGAGCTGTTTTTT
.	TRBV23-1	TRBJ1-4	.	CASSQCWGDYDEKLFF	TGCGCCAGCAGTCAATGCTGGGGTGATTATGATGAAAAACTGTTTTTT
.	TRBV10-1	TRBJ1-1	.	CASSRTPMNTEAFF	TGCGCCAGCAGTAGAACACCCATGAACACTGAAGCTTTCTTT
.	TRBV9	TRBJ1-2	.	CASSERARGGGYGYTF	TGTGCCAGCAGCGAGAGGGCCAGGGGCGGGGGCTATGGCTACACCTTC
.	TRBV7-3	TRBJ1-5	TRBD1	CASSRRFGQGTNQPQHF	TGTGCCAGCAGCCGCCGTTTTGGACAGGGGACGAATCAGCCCCAGCATTTT
.	TRBV25-1	TRBJ1-2	.	CASSVLGSPGGYTF	TGTGCCAGCAGTGTTTTAGGCTCCCCTGGAGGCTACACCTTC
.	TRBV29-1	TRBJ2-2	.	CSVAREGTGELFF	TGCAGCGTTGCCCGGGAAGGTACCGGGGAGCTGTTTTTT
.	TRBV28	TRBJ1-6	.	CASSLGGGYRDYNSPLHF	TGTGCCAGCAGTTTGGGTGGGGGGTACAGGGACTATAATTCACCCCTCCACTTT
.	TRBV5-5	TRBJ1-1	.	CASSFGDGNTEAFF	TGTGCCAGCAGCTTTGGGGACGGGAACACTGAAGCTTTCTTT
.	TRBV7-9	TRBJ2-1	TRBD2	CATETSGPYNEQFF	TGTGCCACCGAAACTAGCGGACCCTACAATGAGCAGTTCTTC
.	TRBV5-1	TRBJ1-1	.	CASSLAGALEAFF	TGCGCCAGCAGCTTGGCCGGGGCCCTGGAAGCTTTCTTT
.	TRBV6-5	TRBJ2-2	.	CASSYSTLGGELFF	TGTGCCAGCAGTTACTCCACTTTAGGCGGGGAGCTGTTTTTT
.	TRBV7-7	TRBJ2-5	.	CASSYQGPETQYF	TGTGCCAGCAGCTACCAGGGGCCGGAGACCCAGTACTTC
few	TRBV28	TRBJ1-5	.	CASSPRALGTQPQHF	TGTGCCAGCAGTCCAAGGGCCCTGGGTACTCAGCCCCAGCATTTT
.	TRBV30	TRBJ1-1	TRBD1	CAWRDRRGTEAFF	TGTGCCTGGAGGGACAGGAGAGGAACTGAAGCTTTCTTT
.	TRBV5-8	TRBJ1-2	TRBD1	CASSKDRADYGYTF	TGTGCCAGCAGCAAAGACAGGGCGGACTATGGCTACACCTTC
.	TRBV18	TRBJ2-3	TRBD1	CASSPTPGTATDTQYF	TGTGCCAGCTCACCAACCCCCGGGACAGCCACAGATACGCAGTATTTT
.	TRBV29-1	TRBJ2-1	TRBD2	CSVSGGYNEQFF	TGCAGCGTTAGCGGGGGCTATAATGAGCAGTTCTTC
.	TRBV10-3	TRBJ2-7	.	CAISDRTPAYEQYF	TGTGCCATCAGTGATAGGACACCAGCCTACGAGCAGTACTTC
.	TRBV7-2	TRBJ2-7	TRBD2	CASSGSGRAGNEQYF	TGTGCCAGCAGCGGAAGCGGGAGGGCCGGAAACGAGCAGTACTTC
.	TRBV7-3	TRBJ2-1	TRBD2	CASSPGLAGSEQFF	TGTGCCAGCAGCCCGGGACTAGCGGGCAGTGAGCAGTTCTTC
once	TRBV21-1	TRBJ1-3	.	CASSKDGDRNTIYF	TGTGCCAGCAGCAAAGACGGGGATAGAAACACCATATATTTT
.	TRBV3-1/TRBV3-2	TRBJ2-5	.	CASSLVGYQETQYF	TGTGCCAGCAGCCTCGTCGGGTACCAAGAGACCCAGTACTTC
.	TRBV27	TRBJ2-1	TRBD2	CASTATSGDYNEQFF	TGTGCCAGCACCGCGACTAGCGGAGATTACAATGAGCAGTTCTTC
once	TRBV19	TRBJ1-5	.	CASRRQITDQPQHF	TGTGCCAGTAGACGACAGATAACCGATCAGCCCCAGCATTTT
.	TRBV19	TRBJ1-2	.	CASSIGDKDPPYGYTF	TGTGCCAGTAGTATAGGGGATAAGGACCCGCCTTATGGCTACACCTTC
.	TRBV5-4	TRBJ2-7	TRBD2	CASSDRLAGGSSYEQYF	TGTGCCAGCAGCGATCGACTAGCGGGAGGGAGCTCCTACGAGCAGTACTTC
.	TRBV28	TRBJ2-1	.	CASSLREARWDEQFF	TGTGCCAGCAGTTTAAGGGAGGCAAGGTGGGATGAGCAGTTCTTC
once	TRBV19	TRBJ2-3	TRBD1	CASRTGGFTDTQYF	TGTGCCAGTAGGACAGGGGGCTTCACAGATACGCAGTATTTT
.	TRBV10-3	TRBJ2-7	TRBD2	CAISTSGRSYEQYF	TGTGCCATCAGCACTAGCGGGAGGTCTTACGAGCAGTACTTC
.	TRBV24-1	TRBJ1-1	.	CATWDGVNTEAFF	TGTGCCACCTGGGACGGAGTGAACACTGAAGCTTTCTTT